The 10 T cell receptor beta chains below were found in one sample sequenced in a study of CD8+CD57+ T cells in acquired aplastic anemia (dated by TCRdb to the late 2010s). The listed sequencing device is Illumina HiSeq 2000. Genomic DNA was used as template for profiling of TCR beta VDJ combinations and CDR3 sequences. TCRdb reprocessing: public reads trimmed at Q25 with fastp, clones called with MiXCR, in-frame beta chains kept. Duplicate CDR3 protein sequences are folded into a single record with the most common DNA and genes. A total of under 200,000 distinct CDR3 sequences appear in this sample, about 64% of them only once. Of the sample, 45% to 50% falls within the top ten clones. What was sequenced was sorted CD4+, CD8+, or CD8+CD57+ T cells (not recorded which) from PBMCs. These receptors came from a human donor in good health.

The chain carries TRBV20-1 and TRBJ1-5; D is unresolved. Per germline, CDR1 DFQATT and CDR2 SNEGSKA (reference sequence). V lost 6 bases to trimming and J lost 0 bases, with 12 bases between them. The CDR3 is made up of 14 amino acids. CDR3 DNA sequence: TGCAGTGCCCTCTCGGGGTATAGCAATCAGCCCCAGCATTTT. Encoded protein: CSALSGYSNQPQHF.

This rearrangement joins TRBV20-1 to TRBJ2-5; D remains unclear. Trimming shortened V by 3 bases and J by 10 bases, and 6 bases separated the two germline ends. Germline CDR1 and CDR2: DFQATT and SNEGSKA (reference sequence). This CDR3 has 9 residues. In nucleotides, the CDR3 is TGCAGTGCTAGTAGGGACCAGTACTTC. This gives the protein CSASRDQYF.

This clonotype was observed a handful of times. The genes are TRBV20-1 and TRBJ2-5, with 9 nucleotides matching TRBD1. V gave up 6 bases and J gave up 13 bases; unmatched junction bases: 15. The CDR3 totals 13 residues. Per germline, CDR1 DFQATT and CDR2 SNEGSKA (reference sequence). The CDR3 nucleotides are TGCAGTGCCCCCGACAGGGGGGATGGGGGCTCGTACTTC. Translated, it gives CSAPDRGDGGSYF.

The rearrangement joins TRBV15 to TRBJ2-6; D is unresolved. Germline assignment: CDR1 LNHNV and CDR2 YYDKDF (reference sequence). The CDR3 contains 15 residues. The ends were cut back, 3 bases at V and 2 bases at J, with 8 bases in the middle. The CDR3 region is CATSSPVAGANVLTF. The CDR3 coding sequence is TGTGCCACCAGCAGTCCAGTGGCTGGGGCCAACGTCCTGACTTTC. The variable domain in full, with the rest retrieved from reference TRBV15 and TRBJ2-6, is DAMVIQNPRYQVTQFGKPVTLSCSQTLNHNVMYWYQQKSSQAPKLLFHYYDKDFNNEADTPDNFQSRRPNTSFCFLDIRSPGLGDTAMYLCATSSPVAGANVLTFGAGSRLTVL.

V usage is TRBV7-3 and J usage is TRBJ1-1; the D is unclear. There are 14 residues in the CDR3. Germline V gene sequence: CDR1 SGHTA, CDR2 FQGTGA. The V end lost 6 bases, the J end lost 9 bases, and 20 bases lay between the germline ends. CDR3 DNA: TGTGCCAGCAGTTTACCCCCCTTGAAGGGTAAAGCTTTCTTT. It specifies CASSLPPLKGKAFF.

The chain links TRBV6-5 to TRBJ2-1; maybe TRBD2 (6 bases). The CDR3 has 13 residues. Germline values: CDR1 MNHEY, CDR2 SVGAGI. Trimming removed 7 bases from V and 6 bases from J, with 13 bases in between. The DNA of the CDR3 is TGTGCCAGCACCTTCGGGAGAACCAATGAGCAGTTCTTC. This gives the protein CASTFGRTNEQFF.

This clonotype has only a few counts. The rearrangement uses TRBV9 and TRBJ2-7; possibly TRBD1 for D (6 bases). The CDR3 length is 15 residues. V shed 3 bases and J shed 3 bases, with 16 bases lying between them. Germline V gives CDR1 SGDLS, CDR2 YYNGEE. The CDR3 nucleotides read TGTGCCAGCAGCGAGGGGACAAATATAATCTACGAGCAGTACTTC. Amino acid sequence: CASSEGTNIIYEQYF.

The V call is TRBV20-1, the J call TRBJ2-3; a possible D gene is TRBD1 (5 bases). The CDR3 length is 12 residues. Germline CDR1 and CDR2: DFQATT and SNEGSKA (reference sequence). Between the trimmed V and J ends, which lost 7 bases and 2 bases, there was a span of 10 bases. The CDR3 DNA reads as TGCAGTGGAGTGGGGCCCACAGATACGCAGTATTTT. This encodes CSGVGPTDTQYF.

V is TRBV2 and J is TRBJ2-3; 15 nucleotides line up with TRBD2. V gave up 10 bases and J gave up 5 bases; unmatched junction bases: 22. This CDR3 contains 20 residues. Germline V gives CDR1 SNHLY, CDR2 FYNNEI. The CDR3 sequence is CATSRDPQGRTSGRVDTQYF. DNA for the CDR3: TGTGCCACCAGCAGAGATCCCCAGGGACGGACTAGCGGGAGGGTAGATACGCAGTATTTT.

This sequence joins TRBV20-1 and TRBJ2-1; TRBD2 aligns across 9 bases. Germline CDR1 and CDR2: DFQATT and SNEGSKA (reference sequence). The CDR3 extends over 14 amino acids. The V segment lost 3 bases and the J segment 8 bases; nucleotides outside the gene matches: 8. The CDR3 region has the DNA TGCAGTGCTAGGGTACTGGCGGGGGGGCATGAGCAGTTCTTC. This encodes CSARVLAGGHEQFF.